This TCR beta chain was profiled in a study of OX40 agonist ivuxolimab in advanced cancers. Whole-study context: Head and neck, renal cell, melanoma or hepatocellular carcinoma were the cancers that dose-escalation patients had. Overall study findings and caveats: Blood T cells, both CD4+ and CD8+, expanded clonally by week 6 at 0.1 to 3.0 mg/kg. Averaged across samples, CD8+ T cells carried more expanded clones than CD4+ did.

The protocol was immunoSEQ multiplex PCR, while the TCRdb copy is restricted to in-frame clones and leaves out a portion. The table shows 70,000 to 80,000 clones, with 85% to 90% occurring only once. Concerning this clone: Its matching antigen is unknown.

Germline CDR1 and CDR2: SGDLS and YYNGEE. The CDR3 is 12 residues long. Trimming took 3 bases from V and 4 from J, leaving 7 bases between them. At baseline, cycle 4 day 1, and cycle 7 day 1, blood was sampled. Material: CD4+ or CD8+ T cells sorted from blood, obtained in a trial of the OX40 agonist ivuxolimab. The clonotype comes from an adult with an advanced solid tumor such as melanoma, head and neck, liver or kidney cancer. The chain has TRBV9 and TRBJ1-1, with a possible D match to TRBD1 (6 bases). The CDR3 here is CASSAGATEAFF. CDR3 nucleotides: TGTGCCAGCAGCGCGGGGGCCACTGAAGCTTTCTTT.